What follows describes a single T cell receptor beta chain. The target antigen is unknown. This entry comes from a study of T cells after posttransplantation cyclophosphamide. General study findings and limits: Recipient CMV seropositivity and CMV reactivation strongly tracked TRB clonality. Skin or GI-infiltrating T cells shared few TRB sequences with blood.

The protocol was immunoSEQ multiplex PCR, while the TCRdb copy is restricted to in-frame clones and leaves out a portion. Among about 47,000 clones listed, 92% were seen once. There are 14 residues in the CDR3. The V gene's germline CDR1 is ENHRY and CDR2 SYGVKD. Trimming took 5 bases from V and 6 from J, leaving 16 bases between them. The sample taken for sequencing was PBMCs. This receptor was identified in a woman aged 45 to 65 in good health and a related stem cell transplant donor. This sequence joins TRBV10-3 and TRBJ1-2; weak D call: TRBD1 (5 bases). The CDR3 nucleotides read TGTGCCATCAGTTCCCTGGGGGGGGGTGATGGCTACACCTTC. Translation gives CAISSLGGGDGYTF.